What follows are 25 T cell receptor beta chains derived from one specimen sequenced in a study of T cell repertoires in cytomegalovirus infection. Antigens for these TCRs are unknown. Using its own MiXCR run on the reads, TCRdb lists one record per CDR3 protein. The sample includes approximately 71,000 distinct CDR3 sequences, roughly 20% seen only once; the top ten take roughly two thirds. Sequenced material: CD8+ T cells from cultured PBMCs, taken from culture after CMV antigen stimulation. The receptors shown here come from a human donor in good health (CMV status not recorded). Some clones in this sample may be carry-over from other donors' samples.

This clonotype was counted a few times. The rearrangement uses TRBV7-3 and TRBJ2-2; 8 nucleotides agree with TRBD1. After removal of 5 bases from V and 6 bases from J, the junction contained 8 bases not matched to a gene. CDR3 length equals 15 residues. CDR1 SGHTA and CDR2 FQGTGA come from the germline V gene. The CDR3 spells CASSRGQGFAGELFF. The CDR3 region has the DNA TGTGCCAGCAGCCGTGGACAGGGCTTTGCCGGGGAGCTGTTTTTT.

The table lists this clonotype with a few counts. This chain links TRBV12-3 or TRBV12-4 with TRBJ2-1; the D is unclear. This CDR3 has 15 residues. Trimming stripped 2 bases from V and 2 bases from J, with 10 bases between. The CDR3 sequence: CASSLTPGPYNEQFF. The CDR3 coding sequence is TGTGCCAGCAGTTTAACCCCGGGCCCCTACAATGAGCAGTTCTTC.

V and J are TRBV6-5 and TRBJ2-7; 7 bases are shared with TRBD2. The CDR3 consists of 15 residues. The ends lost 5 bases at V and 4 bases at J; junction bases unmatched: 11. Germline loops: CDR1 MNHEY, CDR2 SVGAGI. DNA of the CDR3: TGTGCCAGCAGTAACAAGCGGGGACCTTTTTACGAGCAGTACTTC. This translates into CASSNKRGPFYEQYF.

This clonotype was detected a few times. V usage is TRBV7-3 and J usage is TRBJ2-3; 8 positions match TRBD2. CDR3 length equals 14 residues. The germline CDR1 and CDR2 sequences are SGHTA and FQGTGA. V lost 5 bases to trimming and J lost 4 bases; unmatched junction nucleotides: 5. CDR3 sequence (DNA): TGTGCCAGCAGCCCCGGGGGGGCCGCAGATACGCAGTATTTT. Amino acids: CASSPGGAADTQYF. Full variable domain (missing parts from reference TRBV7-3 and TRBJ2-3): GAGVSQTPSNKVTEKGKYVELRCDPISGHTALYWYRQSLGQGPEFLIYFQGTGAADDSGLPNDRFFAVRPEGSVSTLKIQRTERGDSAVYLCASSPGGAADTQYFGPGTRLTVL.

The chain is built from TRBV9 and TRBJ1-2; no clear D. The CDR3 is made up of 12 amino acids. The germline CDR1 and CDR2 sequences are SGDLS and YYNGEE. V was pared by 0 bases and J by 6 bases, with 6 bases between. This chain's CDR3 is CASSVDGDGYTF. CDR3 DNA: TGTGCCAGCAGCGTAGATGGGGATGGCTACACCTTC.

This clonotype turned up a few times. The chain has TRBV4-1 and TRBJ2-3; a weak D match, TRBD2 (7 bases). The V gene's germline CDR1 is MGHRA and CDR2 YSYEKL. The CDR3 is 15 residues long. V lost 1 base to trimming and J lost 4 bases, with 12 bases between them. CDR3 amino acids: CASSQAEGGADTQYF. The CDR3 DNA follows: TGCGCCAGCAGCCAAGCGGAGGGGGGGGCAGATACGCAGTATTTT.

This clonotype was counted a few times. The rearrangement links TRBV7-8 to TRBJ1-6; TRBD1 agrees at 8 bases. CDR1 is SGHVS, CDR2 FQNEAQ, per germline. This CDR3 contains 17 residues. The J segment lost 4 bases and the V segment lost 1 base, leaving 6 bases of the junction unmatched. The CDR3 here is CASSLGGQAVYNSPLHF. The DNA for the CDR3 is TGTGCCAGCAGCTTAGGGGGACAGGCCGTTTATAATTCACCCCTCCACTTT. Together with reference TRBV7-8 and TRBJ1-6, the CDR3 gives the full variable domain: GAGVSQSPRYKVAKRGQDVALRCDPISGHVSLFWYQQALGQGPEFLTYFQNEAQLDKSGLPSDRFFAERPEGSVSTLKIQRTQQEDSAVYLCASSLGGQAVYNSPLHFGNGTRLTVT.

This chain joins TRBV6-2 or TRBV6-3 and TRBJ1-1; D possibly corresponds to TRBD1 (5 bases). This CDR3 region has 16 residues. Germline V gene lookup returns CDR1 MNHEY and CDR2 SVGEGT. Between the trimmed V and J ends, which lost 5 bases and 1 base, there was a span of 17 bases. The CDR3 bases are TGTGCCAGCAGTCTACCCCCAGGGTTCTCGAACACTGAAGCTTTCTTT. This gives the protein CASSLPPGFSNTEAFF.

This chain's CDR3 is CASSSSLSEQYF. The CDR3 coding sequence is TGTGCCAGCAGCTCTTCCTTATCCGAGCAGTACTTC. The chain has TRBV7-8 and TRBJ2-7; D remains unclear. The length of the CDR3 is 12 residues. Per the germline V gene, CDR1 is SGHVS and CDR2 is FQNEAQ. Trimming removed 4 bases at V and 6 bases at J, with 10 bases between.

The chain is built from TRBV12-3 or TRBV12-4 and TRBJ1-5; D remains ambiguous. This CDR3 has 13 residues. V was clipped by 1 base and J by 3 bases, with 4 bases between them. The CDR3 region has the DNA TGTGCCAGCAGTTTAGGAACCAATCAGCCCCAGCATTTT. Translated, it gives CASSLGTNQPQHF.

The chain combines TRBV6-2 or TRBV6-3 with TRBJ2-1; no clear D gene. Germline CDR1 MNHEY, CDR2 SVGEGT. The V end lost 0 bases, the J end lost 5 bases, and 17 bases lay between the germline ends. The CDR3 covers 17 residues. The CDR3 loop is CASSYSQWGVENNEQFF. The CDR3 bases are TGTGCCAGCAGTTACTCCCAATGGGGTGTAGAAAACAATGAGCAGTTCTTC.

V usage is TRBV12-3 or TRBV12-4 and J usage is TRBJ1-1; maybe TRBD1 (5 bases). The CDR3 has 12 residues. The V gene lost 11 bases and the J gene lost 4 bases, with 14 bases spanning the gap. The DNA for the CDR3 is TGTGCCTCCGGCCCGGGGACCACTGAAGCTTTCTTT. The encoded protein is CASGPGTTEAFF.

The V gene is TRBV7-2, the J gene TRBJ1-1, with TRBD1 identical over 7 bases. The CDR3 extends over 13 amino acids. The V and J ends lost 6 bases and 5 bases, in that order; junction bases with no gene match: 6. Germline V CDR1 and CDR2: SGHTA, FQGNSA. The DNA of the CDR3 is TGTGCCAGCAGTGCCACAGGGGTTACTGAAGCTTTCTTT. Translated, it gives CASSATGVTEAFF.

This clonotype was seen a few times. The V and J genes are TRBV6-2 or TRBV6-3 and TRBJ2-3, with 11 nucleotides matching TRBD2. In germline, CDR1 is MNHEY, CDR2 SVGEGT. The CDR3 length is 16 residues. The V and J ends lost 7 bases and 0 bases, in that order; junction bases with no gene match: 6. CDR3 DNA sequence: TGTGCCAGCAACCTAAGACTAGCGGGAAGCACAGATACGCAGTATTTT. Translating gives CASNLRLAGSTDTQYF.

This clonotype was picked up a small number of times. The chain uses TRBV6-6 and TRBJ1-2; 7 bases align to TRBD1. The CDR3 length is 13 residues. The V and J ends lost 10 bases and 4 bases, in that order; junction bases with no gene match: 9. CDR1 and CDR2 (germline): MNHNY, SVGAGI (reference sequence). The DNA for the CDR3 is TGTGCCAACGGGGACAGTCCTTTCTATGGCTACACCTTC. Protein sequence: CANGDSPFYGYTF.

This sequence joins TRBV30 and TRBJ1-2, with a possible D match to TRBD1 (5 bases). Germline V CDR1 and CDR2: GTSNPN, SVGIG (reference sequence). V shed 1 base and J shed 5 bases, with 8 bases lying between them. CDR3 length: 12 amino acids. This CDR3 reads CAWSEDTYGYTF. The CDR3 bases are TGTGCCTGGAGTGAGGACACGTATGGCTACACCTTC.

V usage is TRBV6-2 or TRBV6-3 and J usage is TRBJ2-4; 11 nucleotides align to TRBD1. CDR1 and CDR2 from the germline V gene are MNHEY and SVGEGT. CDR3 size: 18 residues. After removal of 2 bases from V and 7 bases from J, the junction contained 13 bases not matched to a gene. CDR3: CASSYRDRGTGSVNIQYF. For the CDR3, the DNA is TGTGCCAGCAGTTACCGGGACAGGGGGACTGGTTCGGTTAACATTCAGTACTTC.

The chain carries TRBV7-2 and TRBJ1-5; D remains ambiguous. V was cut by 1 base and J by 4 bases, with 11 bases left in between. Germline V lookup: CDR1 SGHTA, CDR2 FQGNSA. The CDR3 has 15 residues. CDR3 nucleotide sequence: TGTGCCAGCAGCTTAGAAACCAGTCTGAATCAGCCCCAGCATTTT. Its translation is CASSLETSLNQPQHF.

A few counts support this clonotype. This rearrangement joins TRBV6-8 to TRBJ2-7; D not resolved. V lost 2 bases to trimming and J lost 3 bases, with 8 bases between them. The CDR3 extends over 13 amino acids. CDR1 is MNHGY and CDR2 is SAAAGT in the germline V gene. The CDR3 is CASSYDTVYEQYF. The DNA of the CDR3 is TGTGCCAGCAGTTACGATACAGTCTACGAGCAGTACTTC.

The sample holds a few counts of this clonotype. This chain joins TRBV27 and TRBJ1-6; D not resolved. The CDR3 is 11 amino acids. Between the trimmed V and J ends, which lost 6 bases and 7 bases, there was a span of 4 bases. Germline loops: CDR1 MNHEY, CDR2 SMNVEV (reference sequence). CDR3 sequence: CASRGNSPLHF. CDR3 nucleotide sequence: TGTGCCAGCAGAGGGAATTCACCCCTCCACTTT.

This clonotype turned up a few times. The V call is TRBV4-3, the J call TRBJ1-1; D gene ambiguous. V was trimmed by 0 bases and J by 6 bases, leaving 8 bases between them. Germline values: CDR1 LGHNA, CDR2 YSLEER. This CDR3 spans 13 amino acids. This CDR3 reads CASSQDGDSEAFF. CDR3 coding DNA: TGCGCCAGCAGCCAAGATGGAGACTCTGAAGCTTTCTTT.

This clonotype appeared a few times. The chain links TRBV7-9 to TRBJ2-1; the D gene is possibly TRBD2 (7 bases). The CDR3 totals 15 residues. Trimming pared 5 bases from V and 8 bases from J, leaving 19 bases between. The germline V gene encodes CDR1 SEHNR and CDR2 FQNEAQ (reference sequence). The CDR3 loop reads CASSGGGAPYDEQFF. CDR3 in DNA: TGTGCCAGCAGCGGGGGGGGGGCGCCCTATGATGAGCAGTTCTTC. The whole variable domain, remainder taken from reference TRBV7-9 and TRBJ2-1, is DTGVSQNPRHKITKRGQNVTFRCDPISEHNRLYWYRQTLGQGPEFLTYFQNEAQLEKSRLLSDRFSAERPKGSFSTLEIQRTEQGDSAMYLCASSGGGAPYDEQFFGPGTRLTVL.

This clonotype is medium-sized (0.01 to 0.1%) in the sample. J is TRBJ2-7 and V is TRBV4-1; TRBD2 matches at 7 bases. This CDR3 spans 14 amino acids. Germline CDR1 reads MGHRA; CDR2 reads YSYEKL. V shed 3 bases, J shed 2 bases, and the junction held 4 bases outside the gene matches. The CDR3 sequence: CASSQSGETYEQYF. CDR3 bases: TGCGCCAGCAGCCAGAGCGGGGAGACCTACGAGCAGTACTTC.

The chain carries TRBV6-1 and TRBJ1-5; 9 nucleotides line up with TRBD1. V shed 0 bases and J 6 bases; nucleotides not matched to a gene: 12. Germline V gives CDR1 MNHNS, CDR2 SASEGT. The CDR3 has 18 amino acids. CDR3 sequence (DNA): TGTGCCAGCAGTGAAGCGCAGGGGACAGGGAGATGGGTTCAGCCCCAGCATTTT. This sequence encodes CASSEAQGTGRWVQPQHF.

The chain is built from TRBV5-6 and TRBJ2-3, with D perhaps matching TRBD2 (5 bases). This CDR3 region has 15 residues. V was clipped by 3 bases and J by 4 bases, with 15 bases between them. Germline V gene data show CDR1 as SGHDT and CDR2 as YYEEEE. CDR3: CASSYGGGGADTQYF. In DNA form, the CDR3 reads TGTGCCAGCAGCTATGGAGGAGGAGGAGCAGATACGCAGTATTTT.